This record concerns one TCR beta chain sequence. This record comes from a study of blood T cell repertoires in COVID-19. Study information: Specimens from acute and convalescent COVID-19 originated in the United States, Italy and Spain.

Data came from immunoSEQ multiplex PCR; TCRdb stores just in-frame clones and leaves some out. This sample has around 310,000 clones, with around 90% found just once. Germline lookup yields CDR1 MDHEN and CDR2 SYDVKM. Unmatched junction bases numbered 13, after V lost 5 bases and J lost 8 bases. This CDR3 has 16 amino acids. Enrollment of patients from Seattle took place during active infection, with longitudinal follow-up. The J gene is TRBJ1-4, the V gene TRBV28; 8 bases are shared with TRBD1. The sequencing input was peripheral blood. The sequence derives from a woman aged 35 to 49 with COVID-19, enrolled during active disease. The CDR3 sequence: CASSPWQGASREKLFF. The CDR3 nucleotides are TGTGCCAGCAGTCCTTGGCAGGGGGCTTCGAGGGAAAAACTGTTTTTT. Based on the CDR3 plus reference TRBV28 and TRBJ1-4, the full variable domain is DVKVTQSSRYLVKRTGEKVFLECVQDMDHENMFWYRQDPGLGLRLIYFSYDVKMKEKGDIPEGYSVSREKKERFSLILESASTNQTSMYLCASSPWQGASREKLFFGSGTQLSVL.